Below, 27 T cell receptor beta chains from the same sample are listed, as sequenced in a study of CXCR3-negative and CXCR3-positive naive CD8 T cells. The authors made the TRB cDNA libraries by 5' RACE using UMI labels. TCRdb re-called the 5' RACE reads and shows each CDR3 protein once, DNA omitted. The table for this sample gives more than 35,000 distinct CDR3 sequences. Specimen: memory CD8+ T cells from blood. The origin of the receptors is a human donor in good health. Some clones in this sample may be carry-over from other donors' samples.

This chain joins TRBV28 and TRBJ2-5; TCRdb outputs TRBD2, but without DNA this stays unchecked. The CDR3 spans 15 residues. The germline V gene encodes CDR1 MDHEN and CDR2 SYDVKM. The CDR3 loop reads CASSPLTRPQETQYF.

V and J are TRBV9 and TRBJ2-7; TCRdb's D gene call, TRBD1, goes unchecked for lack of DNA. CDR1 is SGDLS, CDR2 YYNGEE, per germline. This CDR3 comprises 12 residues. The CDR3 reads CASSSGQGEQYF.

The rearrangement links TRBV21-1 to TRBJ2-7; there is no DNA to check the TCRdb D call of TRBD1. TRBV21-1 is a pseudogene. The CDR3 has 13 residues. CDR3 sequence reads: CASSSRGPYEQYF.

V usage is TRBV11-2 and J usage is TRBJ2-3; TCRdb gives TRBD2 as the D gene, but with no DNA this cannot be confirmed. The CDR3 sequence is 16 residues long. Germline V gene lookup returns CDR1 SGHAT and CDR2 FQNNGV. This CDR3 reads CASSLGRSQDPDTQYF.

The chain links TRBV27 to TRBJ2-1. This CDR3 is built from 13 residues. CDR1 MNHEY and CDR2 SMNVEV come from the germline V gene (reference sequence). CDR3 residues: CASSLSLMAEQFF.

The chain joins TRBV7-3 to TRBJ2-7; the TCRdb D gene call, TRBD1, has no DNA to confirm it. The CDR3 loop spans 15 amino acids. Germline V gene data show CDR1 as SGHTA and CDR2 as FQGTGA. Here the CDR3 reads CASSLEPGLGYEQYF. Drawing the rest from reference TRBV7-3 and TRBJ2-7, the complete variable domain is GAGVSQTPSNKVTEKGKYVELRCDPISGHTALYWYRQSLGQGPEFLIYFQGTGAADDSGLPNDRFFAVRPEGSVSTLKIQRTERGDSAVYLCASSLEPGLGYEQYFGPGTRLTVT.

The chain employs TRBV25-1 and TRBJ2-1; there is no DNA to check the TCRdb D call of TRBD1. Germline V gives CDR1 MGHDK, CDR2 SYGVNS. There are 21 residues in the CDR3. CDR3 loop: CASSGIPPGGITLSSYNEQFF.

V gene TRBV28 combines with J gene TRBJ2-5; TCRdb names TRBD1, which stays unverified in the absence of DNA. Germline lookup yields CDR1 MDHEN and CDR2 SYDVKM. This CDR3 comprises 17 residues. The CDR3 loop is CASSTGTGASYQETQYF.

V and J are TRBV5-1 and TRBJ2-7; the TRBD2 assignment by TCRdb is unverifiable without DNA. Germline assignment: CDR1 SGHRS and CDR2 YFSETQ. The CDR3 contains 15 residues. The CDR3 loop reads CASSFTADYSYEQYF.

This chain joins TRBV29-1 and TRBJ2-3; TCRdb designates TRBD1, a call that cannot be tested without DNA. This CDR3 has 16 amino acids. Germline V gives CDR1 SQVTM, CDR2 ANQGSEA. CDR3 in amino acids: CSVETDRVRGTDTQYF.

The chain carries TRBV30 and TRBJ2-5. Germline CDR1 is GTSNPN and CDR2 is SVGIG (reference sequence). This CDR3 is 14 amino acids long. The CDR3 sequence: CAWSVVGGWETQYF.

The genes are TRBV29-1 and TRBJ2-1; TCRdb gives TRBD1 as the D gene, but with no DNA this cannot be confirmed. The CDR3 is 11 residues long. In germline, CDR1 is SQVTM, CDR2 ANQGSEA. CDR3 amino acids: CSGDRYNEQFF.

Here the CDR3 reads CSAEGGSRTDTQYF. V is TRBV29-1 and J is TRBJ2-3; absent DNA, TCRdb's TRBD2 call cannot be checked. CDR3 length equals 14 residues. The germline V gene encodes CDR1 SQVTM and CDR2 ANQGSEA.

The chain carries TRBV7-6 and TRBJ2-2; checking the TCRdb D call of TRBD2 is not possible without DNA. CDR1 is SGHVS and CDR2 is FNYEAQ in the germline V gene. The CDR3 covers 16 residues. CDR3 protein: CASSLVTSGARGELFF.

The chain combines TRBV4-3 with TRBJ2-2; TCRdb picks TRBD1, but there is no DNA to check that call. In germline, CDR1 is LGHNA, CDR2 YSLEER. The CDR3 loop spans 17 amino acids. CDR3 residues: CASSQDLSGGAYGELFF.

The V and J genes are TRBV28 and TRBJ2-7. This CDR3 comprises 13 residues. Germline V gene sequence: CDR1 MDHEN, CDR2 SYDVKM. CDR3 sequence reads: CASSLGKPYEQYF.

The gene calls are TRBV5-4 and TRBJ2-7. The CDR3 covers 12 residues. Germline V CDR1 and CDR2: SGHNT, YYREEE (reference sequence). The chain's CDR3 is CASSLYGYEQYF.

The chain employs TRBV7-9 and TRBJ2-3; there is no DNA to check the TCRdb D call of TRBD1. The CDR3 length is 13 residues. Germline CDR1 SEHNR, CDR2 FQNEAQ (reference sequence). The CDR3 region is CASRPQGTDTQYF.

V usage is TRBV19 and J usage is TRBJ2-7; absent DNA, TCRdb's TRBD1 call cannot be checked. The CDR3 runs to 14 residues. The V gene's germline CDR1 is LNHDA and CDR2 SQIVND (reference sequence). The CDR3 sequence is CASSSKGQGYEQYF.

The chain links TRBV29-1 to TRBJ2-1. The CDR3 totals 16 residues. CDR1 SQVTM and CDR2 ANQGSEA come from the germline V gene. The CDR3 sequence: CSVEYFQEGSYNEQFF.

The genes are TRBV9 and TRBJ1-1. Germline CDR1 is SGDLS and CDR2 is YYNGEE. This CDR3 has 14 residues. The CDR3 loop is CASRPSLMNTEAFF.

The chain couples TRBV5-5 to TRBJ2-1; TCRdb calls TRBD2, which cannot be checked without DNA. This CDR3 contains 15 residues. Germline V gene lookup returns CDR1 SGHKS and CDR2 YYEKEE (reference sequence). CDR3 in amino acids: CASSPEWMPSSEQFF.

The chain has TRBV10-2 and TRBJ1-6; absent DNA, TCRdb's TRBD1 call cannot be checked. Germline lookup yields CDR1 WSHSY and CDR2 SAAADI. CDR3 length: 15 amino acids. The CDR3 spells CASSGDAAWNSPLHF.

The V gene is TRBV12-3 or TRBV12-4, the J gene TRBJ2-5; there is no DNA to check the TCRdb D call of TRBD1. This CDR3 comprises 12 residues. CDR3: CASLRGGETQYF.

V is TRBV20-1 and J is TRBJ2-7; there is no DNA to check the TCRdb D call of TRBD1. The germline V gene has CDR1 DFQATT and CDR2 SNEGSKA (reference sequence). CDR3 length: 17 residues. Here the CDR3 reads CSARDLIGTGDRYEQYF.

The chain uses TRBV28 and TRBJ1-1. The CDR3 runs 12 residues. The germline V gene encodes CDR1 MDHEN and CDR2 SYDVKM. The CDR3: CASSLGSTEAFF. The full variable domain, its missing parts supplied by reference TRBV28 and TRBJ1-1, is DVKVTQSSRYLVKRTGEKVFLECVQDMDHENMFWYRQDPGLGLRLIYFSYDVKMKEKGDIPEGYSVSREKKERFSLILESASTNQTSMYLCASSLGSTEAFFGQGTRLTVV.

The CDR3 region is CASSPRTNTGELFF. The V call is TRBV28, the J call TRBJ2-2. CDR3 length: 14 residues. Germline V CDR1 and CDR2: MDHEN, SYDVKM.